This TCR beta chain was captured by sequencing in a study of long-term antiretroviral therapy in people with HIV. Study-level points and caveats: Clones that had undergone expansion before ART dominated the repertoire at all time points. Although diversity increased after ART, it remained lower than in transplant donor controls.

Every donor had one or more pre-ART and two or more post-ART PBMC samples. On this clone itself: The antigen is unknown.

This was the immunoSEQ v3.0 assay at survey level. Here immunoSEQ multiplex PCR was the method, and the copy in TCRdb shows in-frame clones only, minus some. This table holds around 29,000 clones, 85% to 95% found once. The sequence was collected from a man over 45 with HIV. Specimen: unsorted PBMCs, collected 5.3 years after starting antiretroviral therapy.

The CDR3 sequence is CASSSSGGRGHNEQFF. The CDR3 bases are TGTGCCAGCAGCTCCTCGGGGGGCAGGGGCCACAATGAGCAGTTCTTC. This chain joins TRBV9 and TRBJ2-1, with D perhaps TRBD2 (7 bases). Trimming shortened V by 4 bases and J by 5 bases, and 19 bases separated the two germline ends. Germline CDR1 reads SGDLS; CDR2 reads YYNGEE. CDR3 size: 16 residues.